These T cell receptor beta chains were read from a single sample in a study of cytotoxic CD8 clonotypes in ibrutinib-treated CLL. Profiled with immunoSEQ multiplex PCR; TCRdb holds only in-frame clones, not every one. The sample holds about 39,000 clones; around 67% are singletons and the top ten take 7%. The source was PBMCs, collected at disease progression, from a patient treated with ibrutinib. These receptors all come from a human donor with chronic lymphocytic leukemia. Each CDR3 is given with its conserved first and last residue. Each record gives: J gene, clone size, V gene, CDR3 protein. Clone size, where shown, is once, few, many, or a class for clones that have expanded.

>TRBJ2-7|NA|TRBV4-3
CASSQGLAGVEQYF
>TRBJ2-5|NA|TRBV11-3
CASSLDEWLAGGTQYF
>TRBJ2-4|NA|TRBV20-1
CSARIDPIQYF
>TRBJ2-1|NA|TRBV11-3
CASSSSRVQFF
>TRBJ2-1|few|TRBV6-5
CASSYPVGGRGNEQFF
>TRBJ2-5|NA|TRBV19
CASSIKGLETQYF
>TRBJ2-4|few|TRBV15
CATSSRLTGATQYF
>TRBJ2-1|NA|TRBV6-5
CASSYSGRGEYNEQFF
>TRBJ2-1|few|TRBV5-1
CASSLAGSGIWDEQFF
>TRBJ1-3|NA|TRBV7-9
CASSHSGGPGNTIYF
>TRBJ1-1|NA|TRBV4-1
CASSQLTLLRGEGAEAFF
>TRBJ2-5|NA|TRBV28
CASSLMLPPIETQYF
>TRBJ1-3|NA|TRBV6-6
CASSRGSSGNTIYF
>TRBJ2-1|NA|TRBV5-5
CASSPGQGAYNEQFF
>TRBJ2-5|NA|TRBV27
CASSPRTRETQYF
>TRBJ2-7|NA|TRBV2
CASSEESGPGIGYEQYF
>TRBJ2-7|once|TRBV27
CASSLRTHNSYEQYF
>TRBJ1-1|few|TRBV7-2
CASSQTGGSEAFF
>TRBJ2-3|medium-sized|TRBV7-9
CASSRLMTSADTQYF
>TRBJ1-1|NA|TRBV4-3
CASSQDWDSITEAFF
>TRBJ1-1|few|TRBV19
CASTPQGSRTEAFF